This T cell receptor (beta chain) was retrieved from a study of T cell responses to AZD1222 COVID-19 vaccine. This CDR3 has 14 amino acids. The V end was cut by 1 base, the J end by 5 bases, with 12 bases between. From germline, CDR1 is MDHEN and CDR2 SYDVKM. Comments on this clone: Its antigen is still unknown.

Second-dose intervals near 4 or 12 weeks were combined. General observations from the study: Seropositive at baseline were only six AZD1222 recipients. Donors were chiefly white British, with a greater number of females, and clonal diversity was perhaps underestimated. Without day 14 samples, only post-peak T cell repertoires were studied.

Libraries were prepared by immunoSEQ multiplex PCR; TCRdb keeps only in-frame clonotypes and omits some of them. This repertoire shows approximately 100,000 clones, around 87% found once; its top ten account for about 10%. The TCR sequence derives from an adult who received the AZD1222 COVID-19 vaccine. Sequenced material: peripheral blood, taken 28 days after the second AZD1222 dose. This chain uses TRBV28 with TRBJ2-7, with D tentatively TRBD1 (5 bases). The CDR3 DNA is TGTGCCAGCAGTTTATCCGGGTTCAGGGACGAGCAGTACTTC. As protein: CASSLSGFRDEQYF.